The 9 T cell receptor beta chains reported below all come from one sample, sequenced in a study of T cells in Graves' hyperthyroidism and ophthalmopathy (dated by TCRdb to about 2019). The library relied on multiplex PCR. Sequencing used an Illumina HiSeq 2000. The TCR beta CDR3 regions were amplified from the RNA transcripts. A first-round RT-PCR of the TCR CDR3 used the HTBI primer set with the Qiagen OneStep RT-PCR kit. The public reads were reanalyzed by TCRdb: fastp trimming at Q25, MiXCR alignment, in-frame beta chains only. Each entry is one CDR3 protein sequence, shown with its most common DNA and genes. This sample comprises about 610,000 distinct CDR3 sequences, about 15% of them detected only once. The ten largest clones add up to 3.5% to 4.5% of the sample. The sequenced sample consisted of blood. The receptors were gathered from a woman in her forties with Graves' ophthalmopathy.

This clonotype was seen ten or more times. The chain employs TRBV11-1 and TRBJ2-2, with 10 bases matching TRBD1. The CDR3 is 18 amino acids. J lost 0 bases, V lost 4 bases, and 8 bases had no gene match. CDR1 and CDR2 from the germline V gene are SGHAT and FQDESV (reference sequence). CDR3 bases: TGTGCCAGCAGCTCATATATCGGACAGGGGGCGAACACCGGGGAGCTGTTTTTT. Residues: CASSSYIGQGANTGELFF.

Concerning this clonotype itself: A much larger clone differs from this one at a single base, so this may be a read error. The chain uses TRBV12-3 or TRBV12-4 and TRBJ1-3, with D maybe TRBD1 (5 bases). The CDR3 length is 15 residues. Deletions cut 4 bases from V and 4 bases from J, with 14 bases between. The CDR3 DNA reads TGTGCCAGCAGTTCAAAGGCGGGGCTAGGAAACACCATATATTTT. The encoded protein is CASSSKAGLGNTIYF.

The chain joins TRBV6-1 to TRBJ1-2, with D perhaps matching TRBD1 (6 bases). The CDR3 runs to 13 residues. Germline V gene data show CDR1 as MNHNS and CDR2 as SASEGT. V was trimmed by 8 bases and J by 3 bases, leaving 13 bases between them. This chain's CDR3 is CASAPGADYGYTF. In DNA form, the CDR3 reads TGTGCCAGCGCCCCAGGGGCCGACTATGGCTACACCTTC.

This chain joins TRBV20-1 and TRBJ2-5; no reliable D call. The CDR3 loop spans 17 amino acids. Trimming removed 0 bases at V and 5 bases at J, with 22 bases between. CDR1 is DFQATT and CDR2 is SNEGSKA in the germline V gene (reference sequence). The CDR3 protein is CSARDFSFLQEPETQYF. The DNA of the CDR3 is TGCAGTGCTAGAGATTTTTCCTTTTTGCAGGAGCCGGAGACCCAGTACTTC.

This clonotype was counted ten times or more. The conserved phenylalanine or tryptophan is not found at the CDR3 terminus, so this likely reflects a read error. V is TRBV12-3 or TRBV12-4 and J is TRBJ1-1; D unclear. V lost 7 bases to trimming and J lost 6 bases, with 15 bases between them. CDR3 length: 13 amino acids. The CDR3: CASNSVGVAEAFL. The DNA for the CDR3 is TGTGCCAGCAACTCCGTTGGGGTCGCTGAAGCTTTCCTT.

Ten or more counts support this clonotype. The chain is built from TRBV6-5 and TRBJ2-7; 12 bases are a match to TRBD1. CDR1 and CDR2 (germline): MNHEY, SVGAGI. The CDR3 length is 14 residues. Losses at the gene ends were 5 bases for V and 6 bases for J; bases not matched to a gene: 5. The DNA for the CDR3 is TGTGCCAGCAGTACCGGGACAGGGGGCGGCGAGCAGTACTTC. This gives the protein CASSTGTGGGEQYF.

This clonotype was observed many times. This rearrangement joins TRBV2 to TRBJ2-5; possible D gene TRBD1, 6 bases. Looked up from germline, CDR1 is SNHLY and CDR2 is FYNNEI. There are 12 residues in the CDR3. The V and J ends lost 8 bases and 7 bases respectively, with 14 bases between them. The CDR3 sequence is CASDQGQVTQYF. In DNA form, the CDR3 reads TGTGCCAGCGACCAGGGGCAGGTGACCCAGTACTTC.

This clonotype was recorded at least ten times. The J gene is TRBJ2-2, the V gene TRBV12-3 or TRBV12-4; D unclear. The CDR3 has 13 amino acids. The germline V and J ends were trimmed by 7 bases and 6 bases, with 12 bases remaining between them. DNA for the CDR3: TGTGCCAGCAACTTACTACTGGCCGGGGAGCTGTTTTTT. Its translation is CASNLLLAGELFF.

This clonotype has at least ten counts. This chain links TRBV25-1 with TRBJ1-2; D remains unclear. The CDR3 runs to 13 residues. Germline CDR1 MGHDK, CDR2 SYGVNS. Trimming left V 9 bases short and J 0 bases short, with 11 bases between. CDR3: CASAPGANYGYTF. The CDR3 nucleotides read TGTGCCAGTGCTCCGGGAGCTAACTATGGCTACACCTTC.